This paragraph covers one T cell receptor beta chain sequence. The assay was immunoSEQ multiplex PCR, and TCRdb's table has in-frame clones only and misses some. The repertoire holds approximately 100,000 clones, with roughly nine tenths as singletons. This sample stems from a study of T cell changes during pregnancy in multiple sclerosis. This CDR3 spans 16 amino acids. J gave up 5 bases and V 2 bases, and 8 bases lay outside the gene matches. The germline V gene has CDR1 MNHNS and CDR2 SASEGT. This TCR came from a female donor with multiple sclerosis, enrolled in a pregnancy study. The sequencing here drew on peripheral blood, taken after pregnancy. This rearrangement joins TRBV6-1 to TRBJ1-4; TRBD1 agrees at 7 bases. CDR3 sequence (DNA): TGTGCCAGCAGTGAATTACAGGGGAAAGGGAATGAAAAACTGTTTTTT. This sequence encodes CASSELQGKGNEKLFF.